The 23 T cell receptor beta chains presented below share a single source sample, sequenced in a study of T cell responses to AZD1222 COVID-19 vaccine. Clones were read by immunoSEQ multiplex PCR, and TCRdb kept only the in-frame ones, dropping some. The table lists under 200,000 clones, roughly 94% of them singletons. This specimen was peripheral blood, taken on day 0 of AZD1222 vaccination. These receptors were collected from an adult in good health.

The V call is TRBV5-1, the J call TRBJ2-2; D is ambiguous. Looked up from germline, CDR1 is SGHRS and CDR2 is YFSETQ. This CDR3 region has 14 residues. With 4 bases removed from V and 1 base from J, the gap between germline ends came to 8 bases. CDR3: CASSPTKNTGELFF. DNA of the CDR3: TGCGCCAGCAGCCCCACAAAGAACACCGGGGAGCTGTTTTTT.

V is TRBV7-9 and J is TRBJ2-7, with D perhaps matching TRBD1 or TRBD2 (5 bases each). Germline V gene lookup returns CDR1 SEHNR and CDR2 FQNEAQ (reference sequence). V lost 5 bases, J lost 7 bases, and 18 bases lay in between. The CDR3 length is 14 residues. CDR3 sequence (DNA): TGTGCCAGCAGCATTAATGGGGCGGGCGGGGAGCAGTACTTC. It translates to CASSINGAGGEQYF.

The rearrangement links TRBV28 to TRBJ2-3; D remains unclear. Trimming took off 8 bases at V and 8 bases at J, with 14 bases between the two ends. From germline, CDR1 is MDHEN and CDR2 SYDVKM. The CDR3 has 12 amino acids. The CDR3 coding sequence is TGTGCCAGCTCGATTTCATCCGGTACGCAGTATTTT. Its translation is CASSISSGTQYF.

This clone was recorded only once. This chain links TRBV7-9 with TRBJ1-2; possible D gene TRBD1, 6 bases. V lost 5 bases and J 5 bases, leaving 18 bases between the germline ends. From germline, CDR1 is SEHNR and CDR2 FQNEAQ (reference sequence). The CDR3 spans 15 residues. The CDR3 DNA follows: TGTGCCAGCAGCCCTGGACAGCTAGAAGGGTATGGCTACACCTTC. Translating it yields CASSPGQLEGYGYTF.

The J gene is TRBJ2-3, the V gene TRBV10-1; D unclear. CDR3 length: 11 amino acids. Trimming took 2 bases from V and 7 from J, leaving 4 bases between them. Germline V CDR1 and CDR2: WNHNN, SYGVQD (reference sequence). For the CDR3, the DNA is TGCGCCAGCAGTGAGGCCTATACGCAGTATTTT. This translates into CASSEAYTQYF.

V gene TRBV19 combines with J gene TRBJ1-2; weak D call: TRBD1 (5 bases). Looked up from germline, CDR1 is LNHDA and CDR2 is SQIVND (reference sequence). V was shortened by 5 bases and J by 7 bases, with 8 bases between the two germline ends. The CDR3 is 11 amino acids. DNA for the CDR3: TGTGCCAGTAGTTCCGGGGCTGGCTACACCTTC. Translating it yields CASSSGAGYTF.

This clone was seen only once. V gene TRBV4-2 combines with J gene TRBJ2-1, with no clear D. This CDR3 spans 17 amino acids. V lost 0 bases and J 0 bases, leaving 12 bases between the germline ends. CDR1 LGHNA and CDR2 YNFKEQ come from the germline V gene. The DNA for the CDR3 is TGTGCCAGCAGCCAAGATTGGGCTGCGAGCTCCTACAATGAGCAGTTCTTC. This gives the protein CASSQDWAASSYNEQFF.

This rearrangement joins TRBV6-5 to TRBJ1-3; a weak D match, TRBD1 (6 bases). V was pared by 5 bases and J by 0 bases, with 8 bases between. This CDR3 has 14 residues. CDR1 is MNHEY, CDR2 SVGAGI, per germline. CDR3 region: CASSRQVSGNTIYF. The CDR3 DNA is TGTGCCAGCAGTAGACAGGTCTCTGGAAACACCATATATTTT.

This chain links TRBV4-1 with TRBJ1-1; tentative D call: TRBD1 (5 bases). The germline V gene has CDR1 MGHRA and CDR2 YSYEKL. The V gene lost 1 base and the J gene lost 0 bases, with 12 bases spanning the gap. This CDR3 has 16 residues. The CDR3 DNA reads TGCGCCAGCAGCCAAGGTCCGGGACTACTGAACACTGAAGCTTTCTTT. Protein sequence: CASSQGPGLLNTEAFF.

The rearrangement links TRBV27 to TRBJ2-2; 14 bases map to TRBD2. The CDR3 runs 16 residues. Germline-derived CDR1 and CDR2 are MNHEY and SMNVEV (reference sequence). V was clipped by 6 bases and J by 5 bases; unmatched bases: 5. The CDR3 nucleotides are TGTGCCAGCAGGGGACTAGCGGGAGATAAGACCGGGGAGCTGTTTTTT. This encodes CASRGLAGDKTGELFF.

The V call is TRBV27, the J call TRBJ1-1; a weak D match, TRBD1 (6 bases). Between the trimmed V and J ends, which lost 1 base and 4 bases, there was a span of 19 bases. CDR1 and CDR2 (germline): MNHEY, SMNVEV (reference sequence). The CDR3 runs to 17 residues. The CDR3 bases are TGTGCCAGCAGTTTATTAGGGCCGGGGGGCGTTGGCACTGAAGCTTTCTTT. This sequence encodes CASSLLGPGGVGTEAFF.

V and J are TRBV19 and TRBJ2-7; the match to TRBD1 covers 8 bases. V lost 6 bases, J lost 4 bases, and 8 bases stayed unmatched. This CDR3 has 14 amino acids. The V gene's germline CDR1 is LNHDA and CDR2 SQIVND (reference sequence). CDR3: CASSPGTGGYEQYF. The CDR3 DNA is TGTGCCAGTAGCCCCGGGACAGGTGGATACGAGCAGTACTTC. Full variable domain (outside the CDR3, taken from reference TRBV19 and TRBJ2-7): DGGITQSPKYLFRKEGQNVTLSCEQNLNHDAMYWYRQDPGQGLRLIYYSQIVNDFQKGDIAEGYSVSREKKESFPLTVTSAQKNPTAFYLCASSPGTGGYEQYFGPGTRLTVT.

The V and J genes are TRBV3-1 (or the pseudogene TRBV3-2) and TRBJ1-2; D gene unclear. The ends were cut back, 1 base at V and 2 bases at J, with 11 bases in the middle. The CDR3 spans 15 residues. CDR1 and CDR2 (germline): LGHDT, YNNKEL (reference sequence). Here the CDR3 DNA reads TGTGCCAGCAGCCAAGTATCTCGAGAGAACTATGGCTACACCTTC. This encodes CASSQVSRENYGYTF.

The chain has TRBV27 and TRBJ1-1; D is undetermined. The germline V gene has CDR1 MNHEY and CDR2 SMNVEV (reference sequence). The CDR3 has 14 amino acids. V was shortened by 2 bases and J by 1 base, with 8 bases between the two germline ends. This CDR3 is CASSLRLWNTEAFF. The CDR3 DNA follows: TGTGCCAGCAGTTTACGGCTTTGGAACACTGAAGCTTTCTTT.

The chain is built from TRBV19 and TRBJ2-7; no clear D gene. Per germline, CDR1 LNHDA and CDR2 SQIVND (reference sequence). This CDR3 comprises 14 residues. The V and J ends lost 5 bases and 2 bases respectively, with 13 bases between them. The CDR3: CASSYTKGTYEQYF. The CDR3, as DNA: TGTGCCAGTAGTTACACCAAGGGCACCTACGAGCAGTACTTC.

The CDR3 is CASSQGTERYGYTF. CDR3 DNA sequence: TGTGCCAGCAGCCAAGGCACAGAACGCTATGGCTACACCTTC. V and J are TRBV3-1 (or the pseudogene TRBV3-2) and TRBJ1-2; D uncertain. This CDR3 is 14 amino acids long. The V end was cut by 1 base, the J end by 4 bases, with 10 bases between. Per germline, CDR1 LGHDT and CDR2 YNNKEL (reference sequence).

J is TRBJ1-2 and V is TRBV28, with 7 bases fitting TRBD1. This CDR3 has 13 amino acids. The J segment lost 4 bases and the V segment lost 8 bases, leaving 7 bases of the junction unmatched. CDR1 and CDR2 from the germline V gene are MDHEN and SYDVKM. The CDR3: CASVGGALYGYTF. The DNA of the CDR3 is TGTGCCAGCGTAGGGGGCGCGCTCTATGGCTACACCTTC.

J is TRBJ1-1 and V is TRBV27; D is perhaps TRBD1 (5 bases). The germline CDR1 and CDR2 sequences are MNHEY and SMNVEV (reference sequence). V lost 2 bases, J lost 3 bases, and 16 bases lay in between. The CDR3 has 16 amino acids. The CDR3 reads CASSLDRAGYDTEAFF. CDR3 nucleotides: TGTGCCAGCAGTTTAGACCGAGCAGGGTACGACACTGAAGCTTTCTTT.

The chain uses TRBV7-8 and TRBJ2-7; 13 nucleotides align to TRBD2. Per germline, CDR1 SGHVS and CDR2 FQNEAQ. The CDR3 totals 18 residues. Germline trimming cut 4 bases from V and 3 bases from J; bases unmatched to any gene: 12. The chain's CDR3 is CASSYRTSGSAAFYEQYF. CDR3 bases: TGTGCCAGCAGCTACCGGACTAGCGGGAGTGCGGCTTTCTACGAGCAGTACTTC.

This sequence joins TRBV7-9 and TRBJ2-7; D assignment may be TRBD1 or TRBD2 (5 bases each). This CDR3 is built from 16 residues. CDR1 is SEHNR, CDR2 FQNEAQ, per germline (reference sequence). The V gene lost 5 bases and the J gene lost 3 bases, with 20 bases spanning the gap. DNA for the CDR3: TGTGCCAGCAGCCCTAATAGAGGGTCAGGGCGCTACGAGCAGTACTTC. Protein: CASSPNRGSGRYEQYF.

This CDR3 is CASSLDKESLNTEAFF. CDR3 nucleotides: TGTGCCAGCAGCCTGGACAAAGAGAGCTTGAACACTGAAGCTTTCTTT. The chain employs TRBV14 and TRBJ1-1; D is possibly TRBD1 (5 bases). V was pared by 4 bases and J by 0 bases, with 15 bases between. The CDR3 contains 16 residues. The germline V gene has CDR1 SGHDN and CDR2 FVKESK.

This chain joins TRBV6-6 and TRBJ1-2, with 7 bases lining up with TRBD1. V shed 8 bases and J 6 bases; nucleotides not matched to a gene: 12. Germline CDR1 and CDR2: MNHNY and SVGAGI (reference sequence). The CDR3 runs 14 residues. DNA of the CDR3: TGTGCCAGCTCATATGGGGACAGACAAGATGGCTACACCTTC. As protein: CASSYGDRQDGYTF.

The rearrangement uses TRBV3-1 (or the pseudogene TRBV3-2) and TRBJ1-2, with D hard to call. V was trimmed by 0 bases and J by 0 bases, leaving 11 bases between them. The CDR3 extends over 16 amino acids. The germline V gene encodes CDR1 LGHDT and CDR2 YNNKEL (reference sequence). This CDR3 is CASSQDPGATNYGYTF. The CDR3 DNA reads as TGTGCCAGCAGCCAAGACCCGGGCGCAACTAACTATGGCTACACCTTC.